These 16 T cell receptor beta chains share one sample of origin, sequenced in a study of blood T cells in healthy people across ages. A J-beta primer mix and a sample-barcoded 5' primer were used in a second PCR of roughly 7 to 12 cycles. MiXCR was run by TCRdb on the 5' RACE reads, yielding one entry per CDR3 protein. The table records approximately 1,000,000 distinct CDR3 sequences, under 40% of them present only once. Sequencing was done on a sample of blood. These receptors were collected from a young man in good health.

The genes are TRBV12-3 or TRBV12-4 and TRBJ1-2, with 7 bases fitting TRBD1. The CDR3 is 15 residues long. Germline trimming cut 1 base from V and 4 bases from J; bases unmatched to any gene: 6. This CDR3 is CASSLGHSGGYGYTF. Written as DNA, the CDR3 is TGTGCCAGCAGTTTAGGCCACTCAGGGGGCTATGGCTACACCTTC.

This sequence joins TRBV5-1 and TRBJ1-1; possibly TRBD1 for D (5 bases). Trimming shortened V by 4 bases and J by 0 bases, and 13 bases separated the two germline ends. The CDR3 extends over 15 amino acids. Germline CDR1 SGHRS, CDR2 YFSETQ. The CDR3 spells CASSPGTSMNTEAFF. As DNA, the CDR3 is TGCGCCAGCAGCCCCGGGACGTCCATGAACACTGAAGCTTTCTTT.

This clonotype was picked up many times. The DNA for the CDR3 is TGCGCCAGCAGCCAAGATCCAGACACAGATACGCAGTATTTT. Amino acids: CASSQDPDTDTQYF. J is TRBJ2-3 and V is TRBV4-1; no clear D gene. The CDR3 runs to 14 residues. V shed 0 bases and J shed 2 bases, with 6 bases lying between them. The germline gives CDR1 MGHRA, CDR2 YSYEKL.

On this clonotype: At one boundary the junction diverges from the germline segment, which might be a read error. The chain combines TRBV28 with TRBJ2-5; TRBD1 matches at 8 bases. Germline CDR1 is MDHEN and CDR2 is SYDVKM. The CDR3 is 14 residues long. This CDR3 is CASSTPDRGAEQNF. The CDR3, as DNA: TGTGCCAGCAGTACCCCTGACAGGGGAGCTGAGCAGAACTTC.

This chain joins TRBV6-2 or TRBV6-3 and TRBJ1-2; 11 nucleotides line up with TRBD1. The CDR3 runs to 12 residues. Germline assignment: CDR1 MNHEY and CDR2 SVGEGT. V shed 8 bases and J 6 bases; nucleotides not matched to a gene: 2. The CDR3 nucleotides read TGTGCCAGCGGACAGGGGGCGCATGGCTACACCTTC. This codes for CASGQGAHGYTF.

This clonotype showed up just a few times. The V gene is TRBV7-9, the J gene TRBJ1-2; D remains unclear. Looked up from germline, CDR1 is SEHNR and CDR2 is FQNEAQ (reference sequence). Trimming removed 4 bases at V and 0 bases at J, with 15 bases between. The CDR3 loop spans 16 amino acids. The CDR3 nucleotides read TGTGCCAGCAGCTCTGACACTGTTCGAGCTAACTATGGCTACACCTTC. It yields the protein CASSSDTVRANYGYTF.

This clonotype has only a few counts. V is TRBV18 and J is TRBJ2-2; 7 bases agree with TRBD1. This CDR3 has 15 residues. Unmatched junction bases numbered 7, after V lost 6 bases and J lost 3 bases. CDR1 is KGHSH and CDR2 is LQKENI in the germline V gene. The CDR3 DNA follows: TGTGCCAGCTCCCTACGAACAGGGGACACCGGGGAGCTGTTTTTT. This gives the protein CASSLRTGDTGELFF.

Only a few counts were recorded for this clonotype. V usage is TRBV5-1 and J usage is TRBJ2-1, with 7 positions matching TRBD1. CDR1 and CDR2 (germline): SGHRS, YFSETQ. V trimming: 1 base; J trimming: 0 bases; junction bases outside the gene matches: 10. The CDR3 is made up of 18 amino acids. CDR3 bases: TGCGCCAGCAGCTTGACACCTCAAACAGGGGCCTCCTACAATGAGCAGTTCTTC. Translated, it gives CASSLTPQTGASYNEQFF.

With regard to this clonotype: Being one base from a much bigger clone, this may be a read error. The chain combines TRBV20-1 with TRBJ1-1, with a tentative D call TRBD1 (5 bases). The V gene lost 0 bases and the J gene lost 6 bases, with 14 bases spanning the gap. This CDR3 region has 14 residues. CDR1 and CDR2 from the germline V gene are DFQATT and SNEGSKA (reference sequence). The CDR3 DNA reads TGCAGTGCTAGAGATCTTAAGGGACGGCCTGAAGCTTTCTTT. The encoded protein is CSARDLKGRPEAFF.

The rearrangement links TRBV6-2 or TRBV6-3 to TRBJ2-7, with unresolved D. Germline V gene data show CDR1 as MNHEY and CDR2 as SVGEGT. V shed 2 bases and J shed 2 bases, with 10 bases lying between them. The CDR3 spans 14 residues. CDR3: CASSYGDMAYEQYF. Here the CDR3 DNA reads TGTGCCAGCAGTTACGGGGATATGGCCTACGAGCAGTACTTC.

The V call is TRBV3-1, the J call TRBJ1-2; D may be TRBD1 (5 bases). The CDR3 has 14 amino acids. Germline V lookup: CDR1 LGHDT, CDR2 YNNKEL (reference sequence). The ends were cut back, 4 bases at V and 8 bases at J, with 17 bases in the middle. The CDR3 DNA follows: TGTGCCAGCAGCCTTCCAGGGCCCATGGGCGGCTACACCTTC. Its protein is CASSLPGPMGGYTF.

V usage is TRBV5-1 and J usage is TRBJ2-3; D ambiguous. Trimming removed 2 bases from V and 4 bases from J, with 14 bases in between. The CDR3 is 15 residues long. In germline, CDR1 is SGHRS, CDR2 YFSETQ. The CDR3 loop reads CASSLGSNGPDTQYF. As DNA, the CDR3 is TGCGCCAGCAGCTTAGGCTCAAACGGTCCAGATACGCAGTATTTT.

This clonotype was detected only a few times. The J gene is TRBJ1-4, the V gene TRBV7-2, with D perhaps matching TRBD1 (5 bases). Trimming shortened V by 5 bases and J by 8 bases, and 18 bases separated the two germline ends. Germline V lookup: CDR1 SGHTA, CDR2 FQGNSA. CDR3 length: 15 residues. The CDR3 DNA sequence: TGTGCCAGCAGCCGCTCAGGGAATGTGGGCGAAAAACTGTTTTTT. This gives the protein CASSRSGNVGEKLFF.

The CDR3 nucleotides read TGTGCCAGCCATATCGGAAGGGGAAGGGGCCAAGAGACCCAGTACTTC. This codes for CASHIGRGRGQETQYF. This chain links TRBV6-1 with TRBJ2-5, with D maybe TRBD1 (5 bases). The CDR3 is 16 residues long. Germline CDR1 MNHNS, CDR2 SASEGT. Trimming shortened V by 8 bases and J by 1 base, and 20 bases separated the two germline ends.

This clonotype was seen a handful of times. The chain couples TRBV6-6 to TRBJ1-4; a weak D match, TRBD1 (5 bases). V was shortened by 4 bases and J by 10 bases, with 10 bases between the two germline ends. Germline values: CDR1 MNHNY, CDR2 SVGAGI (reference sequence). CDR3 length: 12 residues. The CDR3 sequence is CASSSGTSKLFF. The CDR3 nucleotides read TGTGCCAGCAGTTCTGGGACCTCAAAACTGTTTTTT.

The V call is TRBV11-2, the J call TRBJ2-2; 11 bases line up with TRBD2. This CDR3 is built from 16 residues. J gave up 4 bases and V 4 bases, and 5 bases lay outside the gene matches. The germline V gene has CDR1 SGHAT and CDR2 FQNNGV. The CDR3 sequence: CASSSTSGVVTGELFF. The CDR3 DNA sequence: TGTGCCAGCAGCTCGACTAGCGGGGTAGTCACCGGGGAGCTGTTTTTT.